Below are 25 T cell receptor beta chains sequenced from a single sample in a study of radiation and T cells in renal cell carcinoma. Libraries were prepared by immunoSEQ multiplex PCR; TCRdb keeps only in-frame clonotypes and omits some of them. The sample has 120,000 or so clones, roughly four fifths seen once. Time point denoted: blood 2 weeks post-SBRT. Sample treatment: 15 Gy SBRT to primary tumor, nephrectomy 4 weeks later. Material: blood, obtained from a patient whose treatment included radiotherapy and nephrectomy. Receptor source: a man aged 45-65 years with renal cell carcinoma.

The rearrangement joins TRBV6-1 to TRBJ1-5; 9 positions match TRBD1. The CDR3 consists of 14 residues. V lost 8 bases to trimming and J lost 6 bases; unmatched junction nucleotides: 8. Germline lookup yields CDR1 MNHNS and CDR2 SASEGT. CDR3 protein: CASDTMDRGQPQHF. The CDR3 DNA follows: TGTGCCAGCGATACCATGGACAGGGGTCAGCCCCAGCATTTT.

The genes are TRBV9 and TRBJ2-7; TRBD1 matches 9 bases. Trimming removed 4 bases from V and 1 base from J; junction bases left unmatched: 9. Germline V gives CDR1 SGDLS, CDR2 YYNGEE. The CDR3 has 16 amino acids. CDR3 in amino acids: CASSPRDREGSYEQYF. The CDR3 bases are TGTGCCAGCAGCCCCCGGGACAGGGAGGGATCCTACGAGCAGTACTTC.

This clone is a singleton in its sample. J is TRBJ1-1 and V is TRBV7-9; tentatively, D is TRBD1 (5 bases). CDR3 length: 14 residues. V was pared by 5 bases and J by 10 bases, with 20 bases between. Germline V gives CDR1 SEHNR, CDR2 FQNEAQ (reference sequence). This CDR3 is CASSHSWGLKGAFF. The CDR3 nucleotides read TGTGCCAGCAGCCATTCCTGGGGCCTCAAAGGAGCTTTCTTT.

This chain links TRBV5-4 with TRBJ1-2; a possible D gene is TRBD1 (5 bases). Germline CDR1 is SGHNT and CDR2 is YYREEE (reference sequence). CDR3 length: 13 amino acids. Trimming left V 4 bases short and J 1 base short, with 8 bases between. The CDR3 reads CASSGDGNYGYTF. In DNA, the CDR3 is TGTGCCAGCAGCGGGGACGGTAACTATGGCTACACCTTC.

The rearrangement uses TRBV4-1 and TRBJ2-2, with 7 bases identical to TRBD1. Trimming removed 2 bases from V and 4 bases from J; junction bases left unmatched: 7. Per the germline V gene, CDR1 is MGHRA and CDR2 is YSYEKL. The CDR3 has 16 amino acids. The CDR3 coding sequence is TGCGCCAGCAGCCAAAACAGGGGTCTGGTCACCGGGGAGCTGTTTTTT. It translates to CASSQNRGLVTGELFF.

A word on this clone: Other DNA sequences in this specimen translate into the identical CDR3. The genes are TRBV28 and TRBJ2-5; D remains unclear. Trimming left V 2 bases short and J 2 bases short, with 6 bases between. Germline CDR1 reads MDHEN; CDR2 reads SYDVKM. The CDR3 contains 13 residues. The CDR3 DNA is TGTGCCAGCAGTTTAGAACAGCAAGAGACCCAGTACTTC. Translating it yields CASSLEQQETQYF. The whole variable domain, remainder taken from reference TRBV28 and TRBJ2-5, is DVKVTQSSRYLVKRTGEKVFLECVQDMDHENMFWYRQDPGLGLRLIYFSYDVKMKEKGDIPEGYSVSREKKERFSLILESASTNQTSMYLCASSLEQQETQYFGPGTRLLVL.

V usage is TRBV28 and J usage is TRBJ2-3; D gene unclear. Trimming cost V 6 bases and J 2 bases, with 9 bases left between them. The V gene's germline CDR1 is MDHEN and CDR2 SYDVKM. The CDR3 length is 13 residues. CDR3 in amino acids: CASSITHTDTQYF. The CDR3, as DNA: TGTGCCAGCAGCATTACTCACACAGATACGCAGTATTTT. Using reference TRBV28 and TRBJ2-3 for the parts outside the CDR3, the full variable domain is DVKVTQSSRYLVKRTGEKVFLECVQDMDHENMFWYRQDPGLGLRLIYFSYDVKMKEKGDIPEGYSVSREKKERFSLILESASTNQTSMYLCASSITHTDTQYFGPGTRLTVL.

The CDR3 region is CASSVQGREQFF. The CDR3 bases are TGTGCCAGTAGTGTGCAGGGGCGGGAGCAGTTCTTC. The chain is built from TRBV19 and TRBJ2-1, with D perhaps matching TRBD1 (6 bases). The ends were cut back, 5 bases at V and 10 bases at J, with 12 bases in the middle. This CDR3 is built from 12 residues. Germline CDR1 LNHDA, CDR2 SQIVND (reference sequence).

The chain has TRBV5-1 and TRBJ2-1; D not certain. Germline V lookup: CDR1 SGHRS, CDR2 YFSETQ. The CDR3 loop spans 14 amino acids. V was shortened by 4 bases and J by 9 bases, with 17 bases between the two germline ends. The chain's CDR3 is CASSPGLLNGEQFF. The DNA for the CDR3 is TGCGCCAGCAGCCCGGGCCTTCTCAACGGTGAGCAGTTCTTC.

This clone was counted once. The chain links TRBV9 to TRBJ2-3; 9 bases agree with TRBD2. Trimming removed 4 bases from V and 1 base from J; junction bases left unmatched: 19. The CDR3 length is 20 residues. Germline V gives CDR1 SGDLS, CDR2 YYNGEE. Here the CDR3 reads CASSTPRGGGGGLGTDTQYF. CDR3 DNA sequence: TGTGCCAGCAGCACCCCCCGAGGGGGCGGGGGGGGTTTGGGCACAGATACGCAGTATTTT.

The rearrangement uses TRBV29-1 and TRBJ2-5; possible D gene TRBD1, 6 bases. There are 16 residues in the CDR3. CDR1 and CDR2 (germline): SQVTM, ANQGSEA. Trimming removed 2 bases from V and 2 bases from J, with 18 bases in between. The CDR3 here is CSVESGPGVSQETQYF. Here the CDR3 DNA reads TGCAGCGTTGAAAGTGGGCCAGGGGTTTCACAAGAGACCCAGTACTTC.

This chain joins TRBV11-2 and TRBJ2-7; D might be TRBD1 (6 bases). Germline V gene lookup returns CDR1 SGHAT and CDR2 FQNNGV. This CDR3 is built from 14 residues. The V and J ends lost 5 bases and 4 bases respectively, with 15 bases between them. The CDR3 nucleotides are TGTGCCAGCAGCCCGGGGACACTATCTTACGAGCAGTACTTC. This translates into CASSPGTLSYEQYF.

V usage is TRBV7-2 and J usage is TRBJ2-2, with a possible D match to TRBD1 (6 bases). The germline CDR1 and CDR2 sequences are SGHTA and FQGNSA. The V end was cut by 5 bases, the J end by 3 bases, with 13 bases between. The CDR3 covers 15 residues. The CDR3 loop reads CASSDPQGHTGELFF. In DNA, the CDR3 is TGTGCCAGCAGCGACCCACAGGGCCACACCGGGGAGCTGTTTTTT. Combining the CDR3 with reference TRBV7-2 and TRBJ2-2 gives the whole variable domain GAGVSQSPSNKVTEKGKDVELRCDPISGHTALYWYRQSLGQGLEFLIYFQGNSAPDKSGLPSDRFSAERTGGSVSTLTIQRTQQEDSAVYLCASSDPQGHTGELFFGEGSRLTVL.

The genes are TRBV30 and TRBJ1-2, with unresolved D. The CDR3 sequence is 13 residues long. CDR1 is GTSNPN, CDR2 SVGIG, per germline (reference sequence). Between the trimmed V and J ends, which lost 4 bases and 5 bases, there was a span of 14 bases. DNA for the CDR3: TGTGCCTGGACCATTGACCCGAGGTATGGCTACACCTTC. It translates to CAWTIDPRYGYTF.

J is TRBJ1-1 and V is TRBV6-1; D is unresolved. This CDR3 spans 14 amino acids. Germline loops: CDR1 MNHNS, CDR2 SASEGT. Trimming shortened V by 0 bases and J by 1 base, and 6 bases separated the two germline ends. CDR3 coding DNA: TGTGCCAGCAGTGAAGCTTGGGCGAACACTGAAGCTTTCTTT. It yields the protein CASSEAWANTEAFF.

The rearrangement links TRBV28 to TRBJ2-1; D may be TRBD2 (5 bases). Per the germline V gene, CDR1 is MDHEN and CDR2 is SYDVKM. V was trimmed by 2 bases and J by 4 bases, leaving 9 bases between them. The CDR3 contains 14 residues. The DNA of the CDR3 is TGTGCCAGCAGTTTAGCTAGCCTTTACAATGAGCAGTTCTTC. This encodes CASSLASLYNEQFF.

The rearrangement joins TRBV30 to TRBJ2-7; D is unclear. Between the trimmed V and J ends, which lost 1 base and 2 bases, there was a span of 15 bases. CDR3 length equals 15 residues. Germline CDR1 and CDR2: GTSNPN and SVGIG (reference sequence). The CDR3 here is CAWSGSPLGTYEQYF. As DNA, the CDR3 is TGTGCCTGGAGTGGTTCACCTCTCGGAACCTACGAGCAGTACTTC.

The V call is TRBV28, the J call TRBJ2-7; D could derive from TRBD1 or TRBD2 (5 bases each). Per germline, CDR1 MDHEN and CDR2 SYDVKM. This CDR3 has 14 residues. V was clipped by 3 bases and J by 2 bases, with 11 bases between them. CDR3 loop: CASSLARDPYEQYF. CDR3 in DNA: TGTGCCAGCAGTTTGGCCAGGGACCCCTACGAGCAGTACTTC.

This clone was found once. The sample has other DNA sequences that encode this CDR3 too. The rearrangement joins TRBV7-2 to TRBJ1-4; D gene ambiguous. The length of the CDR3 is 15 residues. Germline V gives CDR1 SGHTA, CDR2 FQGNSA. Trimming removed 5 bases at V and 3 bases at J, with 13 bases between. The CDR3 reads CASSGQTGPNEKLFF. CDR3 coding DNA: TGTGCCAGCAGCGGGCAGACTGGACCTAATGAAAAACTGTTTTTT.

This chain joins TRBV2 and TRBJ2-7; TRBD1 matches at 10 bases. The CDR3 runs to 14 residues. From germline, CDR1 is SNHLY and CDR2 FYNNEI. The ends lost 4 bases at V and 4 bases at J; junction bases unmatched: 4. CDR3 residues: CASSGRDRGYEQYF. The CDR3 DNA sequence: TGTGCCAGCAGTGGAAGGGACAGGGGATACGAGCAGTACTTC.

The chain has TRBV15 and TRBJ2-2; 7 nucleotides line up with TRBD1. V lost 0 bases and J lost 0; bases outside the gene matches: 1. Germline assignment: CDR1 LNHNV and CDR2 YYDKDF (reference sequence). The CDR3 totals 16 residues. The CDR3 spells CATSRETGSNTGELFF. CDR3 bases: TGTGCCACCAGCAGAGAGACAGGGTCGAACACCGGGGAGCTGTTTTTT.

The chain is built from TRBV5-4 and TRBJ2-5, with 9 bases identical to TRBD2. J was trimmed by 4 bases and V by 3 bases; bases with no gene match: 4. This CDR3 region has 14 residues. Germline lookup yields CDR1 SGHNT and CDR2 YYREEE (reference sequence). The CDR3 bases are TGTGCCAGCAGCTCTGCGGGAGGGAGAGAGACCCAGTACTTC. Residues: CASSSAGGRETQYF. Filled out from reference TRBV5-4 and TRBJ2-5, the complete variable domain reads ETGVTQSPTHLIKTRGQQVTLRCSSQSGHNTVSWYQQALGQGPQFIFQYYREEENGRGNFPPRFSGLQFPNYSSELNVNALELDDSALYLCASSSAGGRETQYFGPGTRLLVL.

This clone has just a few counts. The CDR3 loop is CASSLMGGRGTQYF. The CDR3 DNA reads as TGTGCCAGCAGCTTAATGGGCGGGCGCGGGACCCAGTACTTC. The chain links TRBV7-2 to TRBJ2-5, with D perhaps TRBD2 (5 bases). V was clipped by 2 bases and J by 7 bases, with 14 bases between them. CDR3 length: 14 residues. Looked up from germline, CDR1 is SGHTA and CDR2 is FQGNSA.

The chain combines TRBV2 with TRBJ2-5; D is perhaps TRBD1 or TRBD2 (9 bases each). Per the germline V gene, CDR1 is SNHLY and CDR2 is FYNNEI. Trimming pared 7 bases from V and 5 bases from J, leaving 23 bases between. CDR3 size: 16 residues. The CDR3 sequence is CASTRTPSGTGETQYF. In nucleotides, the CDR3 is TGTGCCAGCACCAGAACCCCTAGCGGGACAGGGGAGACCCAGTACTTC.

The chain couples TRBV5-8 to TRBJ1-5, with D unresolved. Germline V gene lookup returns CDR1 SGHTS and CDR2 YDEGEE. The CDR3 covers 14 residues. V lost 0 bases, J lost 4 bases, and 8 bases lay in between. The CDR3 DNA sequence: TGTGCCAGCAGCTTGGGAATGGGGAATCAGCCCCAGCATTTT. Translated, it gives CASSLGMGNQPQHF.